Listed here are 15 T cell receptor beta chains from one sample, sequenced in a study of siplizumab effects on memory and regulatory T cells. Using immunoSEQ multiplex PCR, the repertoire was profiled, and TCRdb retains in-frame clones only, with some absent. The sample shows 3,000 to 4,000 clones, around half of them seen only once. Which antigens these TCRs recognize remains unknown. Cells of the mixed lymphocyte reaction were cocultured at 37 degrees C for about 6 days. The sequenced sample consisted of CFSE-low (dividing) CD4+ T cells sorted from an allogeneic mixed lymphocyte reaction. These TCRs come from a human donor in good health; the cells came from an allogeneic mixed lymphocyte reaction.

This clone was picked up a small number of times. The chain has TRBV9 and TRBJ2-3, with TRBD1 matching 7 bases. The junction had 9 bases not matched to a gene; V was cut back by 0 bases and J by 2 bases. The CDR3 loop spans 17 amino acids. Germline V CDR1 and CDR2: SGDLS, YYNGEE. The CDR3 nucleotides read TGTGCCAGCAGCGTAGAGGGACAGATAATTCCCACAGATACGCAGTATTTT. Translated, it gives CASSVEGQIIPTDTQYF.

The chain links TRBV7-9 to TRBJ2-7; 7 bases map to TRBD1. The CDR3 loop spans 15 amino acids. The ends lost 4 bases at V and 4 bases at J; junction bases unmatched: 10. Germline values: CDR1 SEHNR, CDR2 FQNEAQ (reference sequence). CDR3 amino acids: CASSSPSGQTYEQYF. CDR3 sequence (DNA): TGTGCCAGCAGCTCCCCCTCGGGACAGACATACGAGCAGTACTTC. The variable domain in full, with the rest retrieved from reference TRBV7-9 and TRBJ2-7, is DTGVSQNPRHKITKRGQNVTFRCDPISEHNRLYWYRQTLGQGPEFLTYFQNEAQLEKSRLLSDRFSAERPKGSFSTLEIQRTEQGDSAMYLCASSSPSGQTYEQYFGPGTRLTVT.

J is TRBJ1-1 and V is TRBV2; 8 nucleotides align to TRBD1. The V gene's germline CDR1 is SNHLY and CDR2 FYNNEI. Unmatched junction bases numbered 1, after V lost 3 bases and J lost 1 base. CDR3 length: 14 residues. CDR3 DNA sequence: TGTGCCAGCAGTGATCAGGGGGCGAACACTGAAGCTTTCTTT. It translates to CASSDQGANTEAFF.

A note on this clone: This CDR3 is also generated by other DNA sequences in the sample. The CDR3 DNA reads as TGTGCCAGCAGCCGGGACAGAAGCACAGATACGCAGTATTTT. This translates into CASSRDRSTDTQYF. The V and J genes are TRBV11-2 and TRBJ2-3, with 7 bases that match TRBD1. V gave up 5 bases and J gave up 0 bases; unmatched junction bases: 2. The CDR3 runs 14 residues. Germline V lookup: CDR1 SGHAT, CDR2 FQNNGV.

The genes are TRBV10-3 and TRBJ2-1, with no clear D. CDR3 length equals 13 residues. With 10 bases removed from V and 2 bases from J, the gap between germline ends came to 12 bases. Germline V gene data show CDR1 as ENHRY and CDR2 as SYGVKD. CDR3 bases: TGTGCCACCCGAGGTTCCCCCTACAATGAGCAGTTCTTC. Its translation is CATRGSPYNEQFF.

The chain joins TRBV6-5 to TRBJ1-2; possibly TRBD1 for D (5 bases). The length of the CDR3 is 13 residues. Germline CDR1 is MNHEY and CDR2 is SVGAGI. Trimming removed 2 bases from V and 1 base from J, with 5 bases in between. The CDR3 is CASSYDSNYGYTF. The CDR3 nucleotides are TGTGCCAGCAGTTACGACAGTAACTATGGCTACACCTTC.

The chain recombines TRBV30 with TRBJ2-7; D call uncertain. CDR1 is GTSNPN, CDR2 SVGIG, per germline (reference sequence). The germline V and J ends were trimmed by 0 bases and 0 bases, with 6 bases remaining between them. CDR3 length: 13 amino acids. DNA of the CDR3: TGTGCCTGGAGTGTAGCCCTCTCCTACGAGCAGTACTTC. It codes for CAWSVALSYEQYF.

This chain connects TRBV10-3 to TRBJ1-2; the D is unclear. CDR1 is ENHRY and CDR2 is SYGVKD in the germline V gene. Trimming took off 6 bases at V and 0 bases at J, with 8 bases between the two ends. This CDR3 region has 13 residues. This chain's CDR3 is CAIRPTANYGYTF. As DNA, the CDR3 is TGTGCCATCAGACCGACCGCTAACTATGGCTACACCTTC.

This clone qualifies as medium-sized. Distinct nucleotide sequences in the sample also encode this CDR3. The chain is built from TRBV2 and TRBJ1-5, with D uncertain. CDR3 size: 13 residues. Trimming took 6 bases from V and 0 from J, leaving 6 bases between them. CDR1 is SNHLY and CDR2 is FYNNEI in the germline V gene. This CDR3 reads CASRRDSNQPQHF. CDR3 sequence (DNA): TGTGCCAGCAGGAGGGATAGCAATCAGCCCCAGCATTTT.

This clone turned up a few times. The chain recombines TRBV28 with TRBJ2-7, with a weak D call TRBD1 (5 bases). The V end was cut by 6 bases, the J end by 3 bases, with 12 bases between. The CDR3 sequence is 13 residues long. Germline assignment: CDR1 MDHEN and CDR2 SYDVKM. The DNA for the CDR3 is TGTGCCAGCAGGGGGCAGGGTATCTACGAGCAGTACTTC. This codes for CASRGQGIYEQYF. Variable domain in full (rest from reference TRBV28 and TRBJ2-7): DVKVTQSSRYLVKRTGEKVFLECVQDMDHENMFWYRQDPGLGLRLIYFSYDVKMKEKGDIPEGYSVSREKKERFSLILESASTNQTSMYLCASRGQGIYEQYFGPGTRLTVT.

This chain's CDR3 is CASSPTGQASYEQYF. DNA of the CDR3: TGTGCCAGCTCACCGACGGGACAGGCCTCCTACGAGCAGTACTTC. The V gene is TRBV18, the J gene TRBJ2-7; TRBD1 matches at 8 bases. Germline V lookup: CDR1 KGHSH, CDR2 LQKENI. The trim removed 3 bases at V and 0 bases at J, leaving 4 bases unmatched. The CDR3 extends over 15 amino acids.

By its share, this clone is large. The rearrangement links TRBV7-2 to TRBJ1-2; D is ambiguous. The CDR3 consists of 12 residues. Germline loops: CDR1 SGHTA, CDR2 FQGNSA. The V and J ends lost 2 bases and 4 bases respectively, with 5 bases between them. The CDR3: CASSLSGYGYTF. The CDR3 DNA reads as TGTGCCAGCAGCTTATCCGGCTATGGCTACACCTTC.

In nucleotides, the CDR3 is TGTGCCAGCAGCTTGTTCACAGATACGCAGTATTTT. It encodes CASSLFTDTQYF. The V call is TRBV5-5, the J call TRBJ2-3; D gene unclear. This CDR3 has 12 residues. V lost 1 base to trimming and J lost 2 bases, with 2 bases between them. The germline V gene has CDR1 SGHKS and CDR2 YYEKEE (reference sequence).

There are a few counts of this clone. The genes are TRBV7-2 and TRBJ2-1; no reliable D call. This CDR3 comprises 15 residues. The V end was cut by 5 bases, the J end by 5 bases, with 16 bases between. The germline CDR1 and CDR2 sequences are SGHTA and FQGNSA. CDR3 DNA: TGTGCCAGCAGCCCTCCCCCGGGTCTCGACAATGAGCAGTTCTTC. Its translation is CASSPPPGLDNEQFF.

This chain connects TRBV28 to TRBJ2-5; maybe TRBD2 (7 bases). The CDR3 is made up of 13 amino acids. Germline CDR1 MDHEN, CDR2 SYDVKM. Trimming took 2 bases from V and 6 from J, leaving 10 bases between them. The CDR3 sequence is CASSLGGAKTQYF. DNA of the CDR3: TGTGCCAGCAGTTTAGGGGGGGCCAAGACCCAGTACTTC.